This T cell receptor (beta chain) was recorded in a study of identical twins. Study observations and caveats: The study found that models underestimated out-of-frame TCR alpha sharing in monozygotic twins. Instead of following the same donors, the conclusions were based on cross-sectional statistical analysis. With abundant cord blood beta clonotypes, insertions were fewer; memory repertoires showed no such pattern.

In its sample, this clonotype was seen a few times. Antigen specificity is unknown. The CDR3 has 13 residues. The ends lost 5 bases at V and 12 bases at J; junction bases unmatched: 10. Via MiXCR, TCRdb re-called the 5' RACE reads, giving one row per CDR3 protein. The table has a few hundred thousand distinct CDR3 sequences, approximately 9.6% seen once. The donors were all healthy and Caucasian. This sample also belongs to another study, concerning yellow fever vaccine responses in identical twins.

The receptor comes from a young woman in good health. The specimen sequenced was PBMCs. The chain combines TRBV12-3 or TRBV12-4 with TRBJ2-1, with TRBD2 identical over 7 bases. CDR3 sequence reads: CASSPLGLVMQFF. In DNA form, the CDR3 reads TGTGCCAGCAGTCCTCTAGGACTAGTCATGCAGTTCTTC.